The 5 T cell receptor beta chains below all came from one sample that was sequenced in a study of cytomegalovirus exposure and HLA in healthy donors. The primer mix had 60 Vbeta and 13 Jbeta primers. The assay was immunoSEQ multiplex PCR, and TCRdb's table has in-frame clones only and misses some. This specimen shows 45,000 to 60,000 clones; the ten leading clones hold approximately 7%. What was sequenced was PBMCs. These receptors all stem from a woman aged 40 to 50 in good health and CMV-seronegative.

This chain uses TRBV6-5 with TRBJ1-6; TRBD1 might be the D (5 bases). V lost 2 bases and J 9 bases, leaving 14 bases between the germline ends. Looked up from germline, CDR1 is MNHEY and CDR2 is SVGAGI. There are 15 residues in the CDR3. The CDR3 spells CASSYDGGIGSPLHF. The DNA of the CDR3 is TGTGCCAGCAGTTACGATGGGGGGATCGGTTCACCCCTCCACTTT.

The gene calls are TRBV2 and TRBJ1-2; 9 nucleotides match TRBD1. The CDR3 length is 13 residues. The germline V gene has CDR1 SNHLY and CDR2 FYNNEI. The trim removed 10 bases at V and 3 bases at J, leaving 6 bases unmatched. CDR3 in DNA: TGTGCCAAACAGGGGGCGCAGGACTATGGCTACACCTTC. Its translation: CAKQGAQDYGYTF.

The gene calls are TRBV5-1 and TRBJ1-2, with 11 bases aligning to TRBD1. The CDR3 totals 14 residues. The trim removed 6 bases at V and 8 bases at J, leaving 9 bases unmatched. Germline V lookup: CDR1 SGHRS, CDR2 YFSETQ. The CDR3 spells CASNSGQGAYGYTF. CDR3 nucleotides: TGCGCCAGCAACAGCGGACAGGGGGCGTACGGCTACACCTTC.

The chain joins TRBV7-6 to TRBJ2-3, with TRBD2 as a possible D gene (5 bases). In germline, CDR1 is SGHVS, CDR2 FNYEAQ. CDR3 length: 14 amino acids. Trimming removed 1 base at V and 6 bases at J, with 11 bases between. The CDR3 region is CASSLGPTGDTQYF. The CDR3 nucleotides read TGTGCCAGCAGCTTAGGGCCCACGGGGGATACGCAGTATTTT.

The chain combines TRBV15 with TRBJ2-6; TRBD1 might be the D (5 bases). V dropped 5 bases and J dropped 0 bases, with 14 bases sitting between them. The CDR3 extends over 17 amino acids. Germline V gene data show CDR1 as LNHNV and CDR2 as YYDKDF (reference sequence). CDR3: CATSYGLTDSGANVLTF. The CDR3 nucleotides are TGTGCCACCAGCTATGGCCTGACAGACTCTGGGGCCAACGTCCTGACTTTC.